A selection of T cell receptor beta chains follows, all from one sample in a study of T-cell reconstitution after alpha-beta-depleted transplantation in children. TCRdb passed the PCR reads through MiXCR, listing each CDR3 protein once. Here the sample spans fewer than 450,000 distinct CDR3 sequences, roughly 16% being singletons. Sequencing used PBMCs, mostly from graft donor cells, obtained 360 days after TCRalphabeta/CD19-depleted stem cell transplant. The source of these receptors is a male patient between 2 and 10 years old who had a stem cell transplant for acute lymphoblastic leukemia, so the T cells may come from the graft donor. Each CDR3 is given with its conserved first and last residue. A D gene is named only where the DNA matches it firmly. For some rows the clone size is stated as once, few or many, or as a class when expanded; others skip it.

j_call: TRBJ2-1; clone_size: few; v_call: TRBV28; d_call: -; cdr3_aa: CASSWAGEGGNEQFF; cdr3_nt: TGTGCCAGCAGTTGGGCGGGAGAGGGGGGCAATGAGCAGTTCTTC
j_call: TRBJ1-1; clone_size: many; v_call: TRBV12-3/TRBV12-4; d_call: TRBD1; cdr3_aa: CASSPQGALNTEAFF; cdr3_nt: TGTGCCAGCAGTCCACAGGGGGCTTTGAACACTGAAGCTTTCTTT
j_call: TRBJ2-3; clone_size: -; v_call: TRBV29-1; d_call: TRBD1; cdr3_aa: CSVEDKGAGSDTQYF; cdr3_nt: TGCAGCGTTGAAGATAAGGGGGCAGGGTCGGATACGCAGTATTTT
j_call: TRBJ2-1; clone_size: few; v_call: TRBV14; d_call: TRBD2; cdr3_aa: CASRRAGGSYNEQFF; cdr3_nt: TGTGCCAGCAGAAGAGCGGGAGGGTCCTACAATGAGCAGTTCTTC
j_call: TRBJ1-2; clone_size: few; v_call: TRBV5-1; d_call: TRBD1; cdr3_aa: CASSPRTGVNYGYTF; cdr3_nt: TGCGCCAGCAGCCCTAGGACAGGGGTAAACTATGGCTACACCTTC
j_call: TRBJ2-2; clone_size: many; v_call: TRBV10-3; d_call: -; cdr3_aa: CAISGVTDTGELFF; cdr3_nt: TGTGCCATCAGTGGGGTAACGGACACCGGGGAGCTGTTTTTT
j_call: TRBJ1-4; clone_size: -; v_call: TRBV4-3; d_call: -; cdr3_aa: CASSQVQEKLFF; cdr3_nt: TGCGCCAGCAGCCAAGTACAAGAAAAACTGTTTTTT
j_call: TRBJ2-6; clone_size: -; v_call: TRBV27; d_call: -; cdr3_aa: CASRGLANVLTF; cdr3_nt: TGTGCCAGTAGGGGTCTTGCCAACGTCCTGACTTTC
j_call: TRBJ2-5; clone_size: -; v_call: TRBV6-2/TRBV6-3; d_call: -; cdr3_aa: CASSYPESQYF; cdr3_nt: TGTGCCAGCAGTTACCCGGAGTCCCAGTACTTC
j_call: TRBJ2-1; clone_size: -; v_call: TRBV29-1; d_call: TRBD2; cdr3_aa: CSVDKLAGEQFF; cdr3_nt: TGCAGCGTTGATAAACTAGCGGGAGAGCAGTTCTTC
j_call: TRBJ2-1; clone_size: few; v_call: TRBV14; d_call: -; cdr3_aa: CASSQGRLAGYNEQFF; cdr3_nt: TGTGCCAGCAGCCAAGGTAGGCTAGCCGGCTACAATGAGCAGTTCTTC